One sample yielded the 13 T cell receptor beta chains listed below, sequenced in a study of identical twins. From the 5' RACE reads, TCRdb called clonotypes with MiXCR, one entry per CDR3 protein. The profile shows 690,000 or so distinct CDR3 sequences, around 8.6% of them singletons. Another study also made use of these data, one on yellow fever vaccine responses in identical twins.

Material for sequencing was PBMCs. These receptors came from a woman younger than 30 in good health.

The chain has TRBV6-1 and TRBJ2-3; TRBD2 agrees at 10 bases. Germline values: CDR1 MNHNS, CDR2 SASEGT. Trimming took 6 bases from V and 0 from J; bases not matched to a gene: 6. CDR3 length: 16 amino acids. CDR3 amino acids: CASSPTSGRSTDTQYF. The CDR3 bases are TGTGCCAGCAGCCCGACTAGCGGGCGGAGCACAGATACGCAGTATTTT.

This clonotype was picked up a small number of times. The J gene is TRBJ2-1, the V gene TRBV3-1; TRBD2 aligns across 7 bases. Trimming removed 2 bases from V and 4 bases from J; junction bases left unmatched: 5. The CDR3 has 15 residues. Germline values: CDR1 LGHDT, CDR2 YNNKEL (reference sequence). The CDR3 loop reads CASSQRSGEYNEQFF. CDR3 DNA: TGTGCCAGCAGCCAACGGAGCGGGGAATACAATGAGCAGTTCTTC.

The table lists this clonotype with a few counts. The chain combines TRBV20-1 with TRBJ1-3; TRBD1 is a possible D gene (5 bases). V lost 0 bases, J lost 7 bases, and 7 bases lay in between. CDR1 is DFQATT and CDR2 is SNEGSKA in the germline V gene (reference sequence). The CDR3 is 12 residues long. CDR3 nucleotides: TGCAGTGCTAGAGAAGGGGTCAACACCATATATTTT. Its protein is CSAREGVNTIYF.

J is TRBJ2-5 and V is TRBV6-5; 7 bases are shared with TRBD2. The CDR3 is 15 amino acids. The V gene end was trimmed by 0 bases and the J gene end by 5 bases; junction bases not matched to a gene: 6. CDR1 is MNHEY and CDR2 is SVGAGI in the germline V gene. This CDR3 is CASSYSGRGRETQYF. CDR3 DNA: TGTGCCAGCAGTTACTCAGGGAGGGGTAGGGAGACCCAGTACTTC.

The rearrangement links TRBV20-1 to TRBJ2-3, with a tentative D call TRBD2 (5 bases). With 0 bases removed from V and 7 bases from J, the gap between germline ends came to 14 bases. The CDR3 loop spans 14 amino acids. Germline V gives CDR1 DFQATT, CDR2 SNEGSKA (reference sequence). The CDR3 coding sequence is TGCAGTGCTAGAGATCGCCTAGCACGGAATACGCAGTATTTT. It encodes CSARDRLARNTQYF.

As DNA, the CDR3 is TGTGCCAGCAGTCCCGACAGGGACACCTACGAGCAGTACTTC. Translating it yields CASSPDRDTYEQYF. The chain couples TRBV6-1 to TRBJ2-7; TRBD1 agrees at 7 bases. With 5 bases clipped from V and 2 bases from J, the junction kept 6 bases outside the gene matches. CDR1 and CDR2 (germline): MNHNS, SASEGT. The CDR3 sequence is 14 residues long.

This clonotype was recorded a few times. The J gene is TRBJ2-5, the V gene TRBV14, with D possibly matching TRBD1 (7 bases). Germline CDR1 is SGHDN and CDR2 is FVKESK. The CDR3 contains 14 residues. The germline V and J ends were trimmed by 5 bases and 3 bases, with 13 bases remaining between them. The CDR3 loop reads CASSNLRGEETQYF. The DNA of the CDR3 is TGTGCCAGCAGCAACCTCAGGGGGGAAGAGACCCAGTACTTC.

This rearrangement joins TRBV18 to TRBJ2-1; D call uncertain. From germline, CDR1 is KGHSH and CDR2 LQKENI. Trimming shortened V by 2 bases and J by 8 bases, and 7 bases separated the two germline ends. The CDR3 runs 12 residues. This chain's CDR3 is CASSPMVYEQFF. DNA of the CDR3: TGTGCCAGCTCACCAATGGTTTATGAGCAGTTCTTC. Drawing the rest from reference TRBV18 and TRBJ2-1, the complete variable domain is NAGVMQNPRHLVRRRGQEARLRCSPMKGHSHVYWYRQLPEEGLKFMVYLQKENIIDESGMPKERFSAEFPKEGPSILRIQQVVRGDSAAYFCASSPMVYEQFFGPGTRLTVL.

This clonotype was counted at least ten times. CDR3 bases: TGCGCCAGCAGTGCCCGGGGAGATACGCAGTATTTT. This gives the protein CASSARGDTQYF. This chain joins TRBV5-1 and TRBJ2-3, with a possible D match to TRBD2 (5 bases). CDR3 length equals 12 residues. Deletions cut 5 bases from V and 5 bases from J, with 9 bases between. Germline values: CDR1 SGHRS, CDR2 YFSETQ.

This sequence joins TRBV7-9 and TRBJ2-5; D is uncertain. This CDR3 region has 14 residues. V was pared by 4 bases and J by 1 base, with 10 bases between. CDR1 is SEHNR, CDR2 FQNEAQ, per germline (reference sequence). The CDR3: CASSSQIVQETQYF. CDR3 in DNA: TGTGCCAGCAGCTCCCAAATCGTCCAAGAGACCCAGTACTTC.

The chain uses TRBV3-1 and TRBJ2-3, with a possible D match to TRBD1 (5 bases). The germline gives CDR1 LGHDT, CDR2 YNNKEL (reference sequence). Deletions cut 2 bases from V and 3 bases from J, with 12 bases between. This CDR3 has 15 residues. CDR3 DNA sequence: TGTGCCAGCAGCCAATTTAGCAGGGAAACAGATACGCAGTATTTT. Translation: CASSQFSRETDTQYF.

The V call is TRBV15, the J call TRBJ1-4, with TRBD1 as a possible D gene (5 bases). Trimming took off 0 bases at V and 8 bases at J, with 16 bases between the two ends. This CDR3 has 16 amino acids. Germline V gene data show CDR1 as LNHNV and CDR2 as YYDKDF (reference sequence). The CDR3 region is CATSRDARASGEKLFF. The CDR3 DNA reads TGTGCCACCAGCAGAGATGCCAGGGCCTCGGGGGAAAAACTGTTTTTT.

Only a few counts were recorded for this clonotype. The chain is built from TRBV20-1 and TRBJ2-1, with 8 bases fitting TRBD2. This CDR3 comprises 13 residues. V lost 5 bases and J lost 8; bases outside the gene matches: 8. Germline V gene lookup returns CDR1 DFQATT and CDR2 SNEGSKA (reference sequence). The CDR3 DNA follows: TGCAGTGCTCTGGGACTAGATCTGGATGAGCAGTTCTTC. Protein product: CSALGLDLDEQFF.